The 20 T cell receptor beta chains presented below share a single source sample, sequenced in a study of blood T cells in healthy people across ages. The authors ran a second PCR of roughly 6 to 12 cycles using a sample-barcoded 5' primer and a J-beta primer mix. A single record per CDR3 protein comes from TCRdb applying MiXCR to the 5' RACE reads. Seen here are hundreds of thousands of distinct CDR3 sequences, about 54% observed once, and the top ten hold roughly 34%. The sequenced sample was blood. The receptors shown here come from a man in his sixties in good health.

This clonotype was observed a few times. V and J are TRBV4-2 and TRBJ2-1, with D tentatively TRBD1 or TRBD2 (6 bases each). Trimming removed 6 bases from V and 9 bases from J, with 21 bases in between. CDR3 length equals 15 residues. Per the germline V gene, CDR1 is LGHNA and CDR2 is YNFKEQ. As DNA, the CDR3 is TGTGCCAGCAGAGCCAACAGGGCTGCCGGGGGTGAGCAGTTCTTC. Its protein product is CASRANRAAGGEQFF.

The rearrangement uses TRBV5-1 and TRBJ2-1; D might be TRBD2 (5 bases). Germline V lookup: CDR1 SGHRS, CDR2 YFSETQ. Trimming took off 1 base at V and 8 bases at J, with 16 bases between the two ends. The CDR3 consists of 15 residues. As DNA, the CDR3 is TGCGCCAGCAGCTTGCTTGGGATGGACTGGGATGAGCAGTTCTTC. Amino acid sequence: CASSLLGMDWDEQFF. Based on the CDR3 plus reference TRBV5-1 and TRBJ2-1, the full variable domain is KAGVTQTPRYLIKTRGQQVTLSCSPISGHRSVSWYQQTPGQGLQFLFEYFSETQRNKGNFPGRFSGRQFSNSRSEMNVSTLELGDSALYLCASSLLGMDWDEQFFGPGTRLTVL.

J is TRBJ1-2 and V is TRBV4-1; D might be TRBD1 (6 bases). Trimming took 4 bases from V and 5 from J, leaving 17 bases between them. The CDR3 runs 15 residues. Germline V lookup: CDR1 MGHRA, CDR2 YSYEKL. CDR3 DNA: TGCGCCAGCAGCCCCTTTGAGGGGGTAGATTATGGCTACACCTTC. Encoded protein: CASSPFEGVDYGYTF.

The gene calls are TRBV7-9 and TRBJ2-1; TRBD2 matches 9 bases. The junction had 18 bases not matched to a gene; V was cut back by 5 bases and J by 4 bases. This CDR3 comprises 19 residues. Germline V gene data show CDR1 as SEHNR and CDR2 as FQNEAQ (reference sequence). CDR3: CASSPLGAESSGAYNEQFF. CDR3 nucleotide sequence: TGTGCCAGCAGCCCCCTTGGGGCCGAGTCTAGCGGGGCGTACAATGAGCAGTTCTTC.

This clonotype has only one observation. This rearrangement joins TRBV27 to TRBJ2-3; D gene unclear. V dropped 0 bases and J dropped 2 bases, with 12 bases sitting between them. This CDR3 region has 16 residues. CDR1 is MNHEY, CDR2 SMNVEV, per germline (reference sequence). CDR3 sequence reads: CASSLSAFPLTDTQYF. For the CDR3, the DNA is TGTGCCAGCAGTTTATCGGCGTTCCCCCTCACAGATACGCAGTATTTT.

As concerns this clonotype: One end of the junction varies from germline; a read error may be responsible. The V and J genes are TRBV12-3 or TRBV12-4 and TRBJ1-1; D is uncertain. The CDR3 spans 14 residues. In DNA form, the CDR3 reads TGTGCCAGCAGTCTAGCGGACGGGAACACTGAAGCTTTCTTT. It translates to CASSLADGNTEAFF.

The chain has TRBV6-6 and TRBJ2-3; perhaps TRBD2 as D (6 bases). V lost 7 bases and J lost 1, with 9 bases in between. The CDR3 has 13 residues. Germline CDR1 and CDR2: MNHNY and SVGAGI (reference sequence). The CDR3 region is CASTGVGTDTQYF. The DNA of the CDR3 is TGTGCCAGCACGGGGGTGGGCACAGATACGCAGTATTTT.

This sequence joins TRBV11-2 and TRBJ1-1; no reliable D call. This CDR3 has 13 residues. V lost 4 bases and J 5 bases, leaving 11 bases between the germline ends. Germline CDR1 is SGHAT and CDR2 is FQNNGV. The CDR3 DNA follows: TGTGCCAGCAGCTCCGGAGAAGGGACTGAAGCTTTCTTT. This gives the protein CASSSGEGTEAFF.

The rearrangement joins TRBV7-2 to TRBJ2-1; the D gene is possibly TRBD1 (6 bases). The DNA end is a closer match to TRBJ2-7, so the J assignment may be wrong. This CDR3 contains 14 residues. Germline V gives CDR1 SGHTA, CDR2 FQGNSA. The CDR3 DNA follows: TGTGCCAGCAGCTTCCGCCAGGGGATGGCTGAGCAGTACTTC. This translates into CASSFRQGMAEQYF.

The chain employs TRBV5-1 and TRBJ2-1; 8 nucleotides line up with TRBD1. Germline V gene data show CDR1 as SGHRS and CDR2 as YFSETQ. Trimming removed 0 bases from V and 4 bases from J; junction bases left unmatched: 6. The CDR3 runs 16 residues. The chain's CDR3 is CASSLAHTGGYNEQFF. The CDR3 DNA follows: TGCGCCAGCAGCTTGGCCCACACAGGGGGGTACAATGAGCAGTTCTTC.

This chain uses TRBV6-6 with TRBJ2-1; the match to TRBD1 covers 7 bases. Germline V gene sequence: CDR1 MNHNY, CDR2 SVGAGI (reference sequence). This CDR3 is 14 amino acids long. J gave up 7 bases and V 2 bases, and 5 bases lay outside the gene matches. CDR3 protein: CASSYGGTENEQFF. CDR3 nucleotides: TGTGCCAGCAGTTACGGTGGGACAGAAAATGAGCAGTTCTTC.

The V call is TRBV10-3, the J call TRBJ2-5; D gene ambiguous. The J call is in doubt because the DNA end fits TRBJ2-7 better. Per germline, CDR1 ENHRY and CDR2 SYGVKD. The CDR3 extends over 13 amino acids. CDR3 bases: TGTGCCATCAGTGGGAGTAGGGATACCGAGCAGTACTTC. This translates into CAISGSRDTEQYF.

Only a few counts were recorded for this clonotype. The chain combines TRBV10-1 with TRBJ2-1; the D gene is possibly TRBD2 (5 bases). V was pared by 4 bases and J by 6 bases, with 10 bases between. Germline V gene data show CDR1 as WNHNN and CDR2 as SYGVQD (reference sequence). CDR3 length: 13 residues. CDR3 residues: CASSASPSNEQFF. The CDR3 DNA reads as TGCGCCAGCAGTGCTAGCCCAAGCAATGAGCAGTTCTTC.

V gene TRBV24-1 combines with J gene TRBJ2-7, with TRBD1 identical over 8 bases. Germline CDR1 KGHDR, CDR2 SFDVKD. CDR3 length: 17 amino acids. The J segment lost 1 base and the V segment lost 3 bases, leaving 10 bases of the junction unmatched. CDR3 in amino acids: CATSDAPHRGRSYEQYF. CDR3 in DNA: TGTGCCACCAGTGATGCCCCCCACAGGGGGAGATCCTACGAGCAGTACTTC.

CDR3 amino acids: CASSVGTIGQPQHF. The DNA of the CDR3 is TGTGCCAGCAGCGTAGGGACGATCGGGCAGCCCCAGCATTTT. The chain recombines TRBV9 with TRBJ1-5, with D unclear. The CDR3 covers 14 residues. With 0 bases removed from V and 7 bases from J, the gap between germline ends came to 11 bases. Germline V lookup: CDR1 SGDLS, CDR2 YYNGEE.

The chain uses TRBV13 and TRBJ1-1; D may be TRBD1 (5 bases). The germline gives CDR1 PRHDT, CDR2 FYEKMQ (reference sequence). The V gene lost 5 bases and the J gene lost 4 bases, with 17 bases spanning the gap. The CDR3 is 15 residues long. This CDR3 reads CASSPSRGWTTEAFF. In nucleotides, the CDR3 is TGTGCCAGCAGCCCGTCTAGGGGCTGGACCACTGAAGCTTTCTTT.

The chain joins TRBV2 to TRBJ2-7; the D is unclear. Trimming left V 3 bases short and J 2 bases short, with 11 bases between. The CDR3 has 14 residues. From germline, CDR1 is SNHLY and CDR2 FYNNEI. The CDR3, as DNA: TGTGCCAGCAGTGAGCGCCAGGACGCCTACGAGCAGTACTTC. This encodes CASSERQDAYEQYF.

The V gene is TRBV7-9, the J gene TRBJ2-5; either TRBD1 or TRBD2 may supply D (5 bases each). The CDR3 loop spans 15 amino acids. The germline gives CDR1 SEHNR, CDR2 FQNEAQ (reference sequence). V lost 4 bases and J 9 bases, leaving 21 bases between the germline ends. This chain's CDR3 is CASSSTWAGKEAQYF. The CDR3 DNA sequence: TGTGCCAGCAGCTCAACCTGGGCAGGGAAGGAGGCCCAGTACTTC.

This clonotype has more than one count but fewer than ten. The rearrangement links TRBV7-2 to TRBJ2-1, with D hard to call. Trimming took off 1 base at V and 8 bases at J, with 9 bases between the two ends. The germline CDR1 and CDR2 sequences are SGHTA and FQGNSA. CDR3 size: 13 residues. This chain's CDR3 is CASSLVGSDEQFF. CDR3 nucleotides: TGTGCCAGCAGCTTAGTCGGTTCCGATGAGCAGTTCTTC.

The rearrangement joins TRBV5-1 to TRBJ1-4; 7 nucleotides line up with TRBD1. V shed 0 bases and J 11 bases; nucleotides not matched to a gene: 16. Germline values: CDR1 SGHRS, CDR2 YFSETQ. The CDR3 totals 17 residues. The CDR3 DNA is TGCGCCAGCAGCTTGGCTGGGGGAGACAGGGTCCCTGGTAAACTGTTTTTT. It is translated as CASSLAGGDRVPGKLFF.